The 32 T cell receptor beta chains reported below all come from one sample, sequenced in a study of TIL therapy for anti-PD-1-resistant metastatic lung cancer. Time point indicated: pre-treatment sample, taken before nivolumab and TIL therapy. The immunoSEQ assay was v3. Sequencing used immunoSEQ multiplex PCR; TCRdb keeps in-frame clones, though not all of them. The sample carries about 50,000 clones, 80% to 90% recorded once. The material sequenced was blood, taken at baseline. These receptors were obtained from a person between 25 and 79 years old with non-small cell lung cancer.

V and J are TRBV6-6 and TRBJ1-5; 10 bases map to TRBD1. The V segment lost 6 bases and the J segment 0 bases; nucleotides outside the gene matches: 5. Germline CDR1 is MNHNY and CDR2 is SVGAGI (reference sequence). The CDR3 consists of 16 residues. This chain's CDR3 is CASSTGTGDSNQPQHF. CDR3 coding DNA: TGTGCCAGCAGCACCGGGACAGGGGATAGCAATCAGCCCCAGCATTTT.

V and J are TRBV5-4 and TRBJ2-3, with D perhaps being TRBD1 or TRBD2 (5 bases each). The germline CDR1 and CDR2 sequences are SGHNT and YYREEE (reference sequence). The V and J ends lost 4 bases and 6 bases respectively, with 9 bases between them. The CDR3 runs to 12 residues. CDR3 amino acids: CASSLEGDTQYF. For the CDR3, the DNA is TGTGCCAGCAGCCTTGAGGGGGATACGCAGTATTTT.

The chain is built from TRBV9 and TRBJ2-2, with a possible D match to TRBD2 (5 bases). The CDR3 is 14 residues long. CDR1 SGDLS and CDR2 YYNGEE come from the germline V gene. V lost 0 bases to trimming and J lost 3 bases, with 6 bases between them. The CDR3 here is CASSVAGYTGELFF. The CDR3 region has the DNA TGTGCCAGCAGCGTAGCGGGGTACACCGGGGAGCTGTTTTTT.

The chain couples TRBV28 to TRBJ1-5; TRBD1 matches at 7 bases. The CDR3 totals 16 residues. Germline lookup yields CDR1 MDHEN and CDR2 SYDVKM. J was trimmed by 4 bases and V by 3 bases; bases with no gene match: 9. The CDR3 sequence: CASSFGGRGPNQPQHF. CDR3 DNA sequence: TGTGCCAGCAGTTTTGGGGGGAGGGGGCCGAATCAGCCCCAGCATTTT.

V usage is TRBV20-1 and J usage is TRBJ2-5; D ambiguous. CDR3 length equals 10 residues. Germline CDR1 reads DFQATT; CDR2 reads SNEGSKA (reference sequence). V shed 6 bases and J shed 7 bases, with 9 bases lying between them. CDR3 in amino acids: CSATPGTQYF. The DNA for the CDR3 is TGCAGTGCCACACCGGGGACCCAGTACTTC.

CDR3 loop: CASSPGTRASEAQYF. The CDR3 DNA sequence: TGTGCCAGCTCACCAGGGACCCGAGCGTCGGAGGCCCAGTACTTC. The V gene is TRBV18, the J gene TRBJ2-5, with D perhaps being TRBD1 or TRBD2 (5 bases each). The CDR3 length is 15 residues. V lost 2 bases and J lost 9, with 19 bases in between. From germline, CDR1 is KGHSH and CDR2 LQKENI.

The chain has TRBV9 and TRBJ2-3; a weak D match, TRBD2 (5 bases). V dropped 5 bases and J dropped 2 bases, with 15 bases sitting between them. The CDR3 has 15 residues. Germline V lookup: CDR1 SGDLS, CDR2 YYNGEE. The CDR3 here is CASSLDGKNTDTQYF. CDR3 DNA: TGTGCCAGCAGTTTAGACGGGAAAAACACAGATACGCAGTATTTT.

V and J are TRBV18 and TRBJ1-3; D unclear. The CDR3 is 14 residues long. Trimming removed 6 bases at V and 4 bases at J, with 13 bases between. CDR1 KGHSH and CDR2 LQKENI come from the germline V gene. The CDR3 bases are TGTGCCAGCTCCCTTGAGATCACGGGAAACACCATATATTTT. Translation gives CASSLEITGNTIYF. Filled out from reference TRBV18 and TRBJ1-3, the complete variable domain reads NAGVMQNPRHLVRRRGQEARLRCSPMKGHSHVYWYRQLPEEGLKFMVYLQKENIIDESGMPKERFSAEFPKEGPSILRIQQVVRGDSAAYFCASSLEITGNTIYFGEGSWLTVV.

The chain is built from TRBV24-1 and TRBJ2-7; TRBD1 agrees at 9 bases. The CDR3 loop spans 15 amino acids. The ends lost 5 bases at V and 5 bases at J; junction bases unmatched: 9. CDR1 KGHDR and CDR2 SFDVKD come from the germline V gene. The CDR3: CATSATDRGQDEQYF. The CDR3 DNA follows: TGTGCCACCAGTGCCACGGACAGGGGACAGGACGAGCAGTACTTC.

There are a few counts of this clone. The J gene is TRBJ2-2, the V gene TRBV4-2; no reliable D call. Trimming took 1 base from V and 7 from J, leaving 13 bases between them. The V gene's germline CDR1 is LGHNA and CDR2 YNFKEQ. CDR3 size: 15 residues. This CDR3 reads CASSQAQSVGGELFF. Written as DNA, the CDR3 is TGTGCCAGCAGCCAAGCCCAATCGGTTGGCGGGGAGCTGTTTTTT.

The rearrangement uses TRBV7-3 and TRBJ2-5, with TRBD2 matching over 10 bases. The CDR3 loop spans 15 amino acids. From germline, CDR1 is SGHTA and CDR2 FQGTGA. The V gene end was trimmed by 4 bases and the J gene end by 4 bases; junction bases not matched to a gene: 6. CDR3 sequence: CASSSLAGGPETQYF. CDR3 nucleotide sequence: TGTGCCAGCAGCTCGTTAGCGGGAGGCCCAGAGACCCAGTACTTC.

The V call is TRBV7-2, the J call TRBJ1-5, with no clear D. Trimming shortened V by 5 bases and J by 6 bases, and 17 bases separated the two germline ends. The CDR3 sequence is 15 residues long. The germline V gene encodes CDR1 SGHTA and CDR2 FQGNSA. CDR3 in amino acids: CASSTEGGNGQPQHF. CDR3 in DNA: TGTGCCAGCAGCACCGAGGGAGGTAACGGTCAGCCCCAGCATTTT.

The J gene is TRBJ2-4, the V gene TRBV30; D gene uncertain. V was cut by 0 bases and J by 0 bases, with 12 bases left in between. CDR1 is GTSNPN, CDR2 SVGIG, per germline (reference sequence). The CDR3 runs 16 residues. This chain's CDR3 is CAWSVRPILAKNIQYF. The CDR3 DNA sequence: TGTGCCTGGAGTGTACGGCCGATACTAGCCAAAAACATTCAGTACTTC.

The chain carries TRBV10-3 and TRBJ2-4; D unclear. CDR1 is ENHRY and CDR2 is SYGVKD in the germline V gene. The CDR3 extends over 14 amino acids. Trimming removed 10 bases at V and 0 bases at J, with 13 bases between. The CDR3 loop reads CATSAERAKNIQYF. The CDR3 DNA is TGTGCCACCTCTGCTGAGAGAGCCAAAAACATTCAGTACTTC.

There are a few counts of this clone. V is TRBV7-9 and J is TRBJ2-3; D is possibly TRBD2 (6 bases). Germline V CDR1 and CDR2: SEHNR, FQNEAQ (reference sequence). The ends were cut back, 5 bases at V and 2 bases at J, with 17 bases in the middle. CDR3 length: 16 residues. The CDR3 is CASSTTGTGYTDTQYF. The CDR3 nucleotides read TGTGCCAGCAGCACCACCGGGACTGGCTACACAGATACGCAGTATTTT.

CDR3 nucleotide sequence: TGCGCCAGCAGCTTGTCCACACAATCTGGAAACACCATATATTTT. Protein sequence: CASSLSTQSGNTIYF. The V call is TRBV5-1, the J call TRBJ1-3; D remains ambiguous. Trimming pared 1 base from V and 1 base from J, leaving 9 bases between. The CDR3 consists of 15 residues. The V gene's germline CDR1 is SGHRS and CDR2 YFSETQ.

The chain recombines TRBV5-1 with TRBJ1-1; D uncertain. The V gene lost 0 bases and the J gene lost 6 bases, with 6 bases spanning the gap. Germline CDR1 SGHRS, CDR2 YFSETQ. The CDR3 runs 12 residues. DNA of the CDR3: TGCGCCAGCAGCTTGGTAGGGCCTGAAGCTTTCTTT. The encoded protein is CASSLVGPEAFF.

The chain couples TRBV28 to TRBJ2-3; 9 nucleotides line up with TRBD2. Trimming cost V 4 bases and J 5 bases; bases outside gene matches: 4. The CDR3 runs 14 residues. The germline V gene encodes CDR1 MDHEN and CDR2 SYDVKM. CDR3 DNA sequence: TGTGCCAGCAGTTCCTTTAGCGGGGGAGATACGCAGTATTTT. The encoded protein is CASSSFSGGDTQYF.

Only a few counts were recorded for this clone. V usage is TRBV30 and J usage is TRBJ2-1; D gene unclear. The germline gives CDR1 GTSNPN, CDR2 SVGIG (reference sequence). The CDR3 consists of 8 residues. The V gene lost 6 bases and the J gene lost 6 bases, with 0 bases spanning the gap. The CDR3 reads CACNEQFF. CDR3 DNA: TGTGCCTGCAATGAGCAGTTCTTC.

V gene TRBV28 combines with J gene TRBJ2-7, with TRBD1 as a possible D gene (6 bases). Trimming removed 10 bases from V and 2 bases from J, with 12 bases in between. The germline CDR1 and CDR2 sequences are MDHEN and SYDVKM. The CDR3 length is 12 residues. CDR3 in amino acids: CATRDTTYEQYF. CDR3 sequence (DNA): TGTGCCACAAGGGACACCACCTACGAGCAGTACTTC.

The J gene is TRBJ1-1, the V gene TRBV5-6, with 8 bases fitting TRBD1. Germline CDR1 and CDR2: SGHDT and YYEEEE. Trimming removed 4 bases from V and 2 bases from J; junction bases left unmatched: 7. CDR3 length: 15 amino acids. DNA for the CDR3: TGTGCCAGCAGCCCCGACAGGGGCCTTAACACTGAAGCTTTCTTT. Amino acid sequence: CASSPDRGLNTEAFF.

V usage is TRBV19 and J usage is TRBJ2-3; D uncertain. The CDR3 runs to 13 residues. Germline V gives CDR1 LNHDA, CDR2 SQIVND (reference sequence). V lost 3 bases to trimming and J lost 4 bases, with 8 bases between them. CDR3 in DNA: TGTGCCAGTAGTATCGGGCTAGCAGATACGCAGTATTTT. Translating it yields CASSIGLADTQYF.

J is TRBJ2-7 and V is TRBV19; 9 bases agree with TRBD1. This CDR3 has 15 residues. The germline gives CDR1 LNHDA, CDR2 SQIVND (reference sequence). V was pared by 4 bases and J by 2 bases, with 6 bases of the junction left unmatched. The DNA of the CDR3 is TGTGCCAGTAGTAACACCGGGACAGGGACCTACGAGCAGTACTTC. Translation gives CASSNTGTGTYEQYF.

This rearrangement joins TRBV7-2 to TRBJ2-7; the D is unclear. Germline assignment: CDR1 SGHTA and CDR2 FQGNSA. The V end lost 1 base, the J end lost 2 bases, and 9 bases lay between the germline ends. The CDR3 spans 14 residues. In nucleotides, the CDR3 is TGTGCCAGCAGCTTAGGGGAACGTACCTACGAGCAGTACTTC. Encoded protein: CASSLGERTYEQYF.

The V gene is TRBV4-3, the J gene TRBJ1-2; D gene uncertain. V was cut by 0 bases and J by 2 bases, with 4 bases left in between. This CDR3 comprises 13 residues. In germline, CDR1 is LGHNA, CDR2 YSLEER. The chain's CDR3 is CASSQEVNYGYTF. DNA for the CDR3: TGCGCCAGCAGCCAAGAAGTAAACTATGGCTACACCTTC.

This clone was counted only a few times. The CDR3 coding sequence is TGTGCCAGCAGCGCCGGCATCGGCTTAATCGGGGCCGATGAGCAGTTCTTC. This sequence encodes CASSAGIGLIGADEQFF. The V call is TRBV7-2, the J call TRBJ2-1; D possibly uses TRBD1 or TRBD2 (5 bases each). V was trimmed by 5 bases and J by 8 bases, leaving 25 bases between them. CDR3 length: 17 amino acids. Germline V CDR1 and CDR2: SGHTA, FQGNSA.

The chain recombines TRBV10-3 with TRBJ2-5, with 7 nucleotides matching TRBD1. Germline V gene sequence: CDR1 ENHRY, CDR2 SYGVKD. This CDR3 comprises 15 residues. V shed 0 bases and J 5 bases; nucleotides not matched to a gene: 6. CDR3 protein: CAISESGRGMETQYF. For the CDR3, the DNA is TGTGCCATCAGTGAGTCGGGCAGGGGGATGGAGACCCAGTACTTC.

The chain combines TRBV7-2 with TRBJ2-1, with 7 bases that match TRBD1. The CDR3 is 14 amino acids. From germline, CDR1 is SGHTA and CDR2 FQGNSA. The junction had 11 bases not matched to a gene; V was cut back by 5 bases and J by 10 bases. CDR3 nucleotides: TGTGCCAGCAGCGCCCAGACAGGGCCCCAGGAGCAGTTCTTC. It translates to CASSAQTGPQEQFF.

V is TRBV9 and J is TRBJ1-3, with D possibly matching TRBD1 (5 bases). With 3 bases removed from V and 7 bases from J, the gap between germline ends came to 11 bases. CDR3 length equals 13 residues. Germline V gives CDR1 SGDLS, CDR2 YYNGEE. The CDR3, as DNA: TGTGCCAGCAGCGGTGGGACGCGGAACACCATATATTTT. Its translation is CASSGGTRNTIYF.

This clone was observed a handful of times. The chain employs TRBV6-2 or TRBV6-3 and TRBJ2-3, with D tentatively TRBD2 (6 bases). The germline V and J ends were trimmed by 6 bases and 0 bases, with 16 bases remaining between them. The CDR3 consists of 16 residues. Germline V CDR1 and CDR2: MNHEY, SVGEGT. Here the CDR3 reads CASSPRRALSTDTQYF. The CDR3, as DNA: TGTGCCAGCAGCCCTCGGAGGGCCCTTAGCACAGATACGCAGTATTTT.

The chain joins TRBV12-3 or TRBV12-4 to TRBJ2-1; no firm D call. The germline V and J ends were trimmed by 5 bases and 8 bases, with 7 bases remaining between them. CDR3 length: 11 amino acids. The CDR3 DNA is TGTGCCAGCAGTAGGAGCGATGAGCAGTTCTTC. It specifies CASSRSDEQFF.

The chain links TRBV5-1 to TRBJ2-3, with no clear D. Trimming took 1 base from V and 4 from J, leaving 4 bases between them. Germline loops: CDR1 SGHRS, CDR2 YFSETQ. CDR3 size: 12 residues. The CDR3 is CASSLKSDTQYF. The CDR3 nucleotides read TGCGCCAGCAGCTTGAAGTCAGATACGCAGTATTTT.